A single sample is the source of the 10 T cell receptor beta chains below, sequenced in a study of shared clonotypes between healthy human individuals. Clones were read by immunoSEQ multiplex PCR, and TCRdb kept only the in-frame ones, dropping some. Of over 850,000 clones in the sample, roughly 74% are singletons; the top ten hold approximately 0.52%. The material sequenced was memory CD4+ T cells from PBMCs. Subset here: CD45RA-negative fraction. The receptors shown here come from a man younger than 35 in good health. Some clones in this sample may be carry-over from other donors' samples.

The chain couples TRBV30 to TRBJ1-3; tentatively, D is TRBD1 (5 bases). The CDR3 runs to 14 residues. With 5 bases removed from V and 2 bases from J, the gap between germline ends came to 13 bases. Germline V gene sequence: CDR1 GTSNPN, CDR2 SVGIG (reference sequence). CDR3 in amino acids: CAWGGGNTGNTIYF. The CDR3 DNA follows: TGTGCCTGGGGTGGGGGAAATACTGGAAACACCATATATTTT.

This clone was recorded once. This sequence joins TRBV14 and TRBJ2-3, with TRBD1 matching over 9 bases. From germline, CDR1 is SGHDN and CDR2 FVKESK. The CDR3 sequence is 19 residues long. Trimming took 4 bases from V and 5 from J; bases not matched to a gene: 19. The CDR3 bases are TGTGCCAGCAGCCCCTACCCTTGGGCGAGGACAGGGGATAGAGATACGCAGTATTTT. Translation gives CASSPYPWARTGDRDTQYF.

DNA of the CDR3: TGCGCCAGCAGCTTAGATACCCCCACAGATACGCAGTATTTT. As protein: CASSLDTPTDTQYF. The chain uses TRBV5-1 and TRBJ2-3; no clear D. The CDR3 extends over 14 amino acids. CDR1 and CDR2 from the germline V gene are SGHRS and YFSETQ. With 2 bases removed from V and 2 bases from J, the gap between germline ends came to 9 bases.

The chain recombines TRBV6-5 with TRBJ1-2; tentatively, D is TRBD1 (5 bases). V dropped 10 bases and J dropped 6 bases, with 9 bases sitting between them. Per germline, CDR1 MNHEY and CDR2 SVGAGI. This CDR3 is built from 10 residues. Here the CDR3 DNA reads TGTGCCACCCGACAGAATGGCTACACCTTC. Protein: CATRQNGYTF.

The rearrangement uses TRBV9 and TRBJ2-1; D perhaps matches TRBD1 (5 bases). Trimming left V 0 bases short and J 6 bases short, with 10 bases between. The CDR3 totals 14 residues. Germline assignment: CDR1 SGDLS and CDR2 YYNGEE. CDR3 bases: TGTGCCAGCAGCGTAGGACCAGGGCCCAATGAGCAGTTCTTC. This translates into CASSVGPGPNEQFF.

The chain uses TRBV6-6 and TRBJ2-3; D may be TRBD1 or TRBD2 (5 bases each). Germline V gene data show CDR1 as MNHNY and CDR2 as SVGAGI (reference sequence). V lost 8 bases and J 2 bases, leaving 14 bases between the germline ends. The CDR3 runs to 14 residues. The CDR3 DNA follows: TGTGCCAGCGCCCGGGACGGCAACACAGATACGCAGTATTTT. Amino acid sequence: CASARDGNTDTQYF.

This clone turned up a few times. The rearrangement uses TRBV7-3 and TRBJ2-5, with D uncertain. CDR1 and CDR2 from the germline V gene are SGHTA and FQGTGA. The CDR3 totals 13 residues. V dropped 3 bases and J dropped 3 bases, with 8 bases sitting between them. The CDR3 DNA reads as TGTGCCAGCAGCTTGGGCCAAAAAGAGACCCAGTACTTC. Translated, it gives CASSLGQKETQYF.

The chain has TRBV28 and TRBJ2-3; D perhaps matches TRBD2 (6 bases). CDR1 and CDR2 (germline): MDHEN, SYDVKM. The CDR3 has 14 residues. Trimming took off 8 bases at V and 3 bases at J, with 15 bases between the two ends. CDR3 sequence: CASCGDRLTDTQYF. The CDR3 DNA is TGTGCCAGCTGCGGGGATCGACTTACAGATACGCAGTATTTT.

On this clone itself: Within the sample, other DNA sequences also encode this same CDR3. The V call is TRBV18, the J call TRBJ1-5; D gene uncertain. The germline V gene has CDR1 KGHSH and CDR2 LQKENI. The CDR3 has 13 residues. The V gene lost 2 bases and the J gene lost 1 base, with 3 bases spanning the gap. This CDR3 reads CASSPSSNQPQHF. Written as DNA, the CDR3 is TGTGCCAGCTCACCAAGCAGCAATCAGCCCCAGCATTTT.

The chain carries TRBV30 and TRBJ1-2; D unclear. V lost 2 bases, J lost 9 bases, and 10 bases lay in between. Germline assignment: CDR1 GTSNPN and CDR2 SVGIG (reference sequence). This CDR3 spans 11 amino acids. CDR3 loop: CAWSLGKSYTF. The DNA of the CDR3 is TGTGCCTGGAGTTTAGGGAAAAGCTACACCTTC.